The rows below give T cell receptor beta chains drawn from one sample of a study of cytomegalovirus exposure and HLA in healthy donors. The repertoire was sequenced with immunoSEQ multiplex PCR; TCRdb's copy has only in-frame clones and lacks some. The sample consists of roughly 240,000 clones, 78% of them appearing once. The material sequenced was PBMCs. These receptor sequences come from a boy aged 5 to 17 in good health and CMV-seronegative. Both conserved end residues are part of each CDR3. The D gene is left open where the match is weak. Part of the rows lack a size; the others show once, few, many or a class for expanded clones.

d_call j_call v_call clone_size cdr3_nt cdr3_aa
- TRBJ2-1 TRBV7-9 - TGTGCCAGCAGCTTTACAGGACTACCCGAGGGTGAGCAGTTCTTC CASSFTGLPEGEQFF
TRBD1 TRBJ1-6 TRBV2 - TGTGCCAGCATCGGGACAGGGGCACTCACCCCCCTCCACTTT CASIGTGALTPLHF
- TRBJ1-1 TRBV30 - TGTGCCTGGAGTAGGACGGGAACGAACACTGAAGCTTTCTTT CAWSRTGTNTEAFF
- TRBJ2-7 TRBV7-9 - TGTTCCAGCAGCAAAGGGGGTTTACGAGGCTACTACGAGCAGTACTTC CSSSKGGLRGYYEQYF
- TRBJ2-3 TRBV5-4 - TGTGCCAGCCGGGTGGACACAGATACGCAGTATTTT CASRVDTDTQYF
TRBD1 TRBJ1-2 TRBV6-4 - TGTGCCAGCAGTCCGGGACAGGGATCCTATGGCTACACCTTC CASSPGQGSYGYTF
TRBD2 TRBJ2-2 TRBV6-1 - TGTGCCAGCAGTGCCAGGACTAGCGGGAGTAACACCGGGGAGCTGTTTTTT CASSARTSGSNTGELFF
- TRBJ1-1 TRBV5-4 - TGTGCCAGCGGCGGGGGAAGAGGCACTGAAGCTTTCTTT CASGGGRGTEAFF
TRBD1 TRBJ1-1 TRBV11-2 - TGTGCCAGCAGCCTTAGGACAGGGAACACTGAGGCTTTCTTT CASSLRTGNTEAFF
TRBD1 TRBJ2-5 TRBV25-1 few TGTGCCAGTCGACGAATCGACAGGGACGGGGAGACCCAGTACTTC CASRRIDRDGETQYF
- TRBJ1-1 TRBV27 few TGTGCCAGCAGTTTATCGTGGCAGAAGAACACTGAAGCTTTCTTT CASSLSWQKNTEAFF
TRBD1 TRBJ2-7 TRBV7-9 - TGTGCCAGCAATAAGAGGGGACAGGAAGCAGGCGAGCAGTACTTC CASNKRGQEAGEQYF
- TRBJ2-5 TRBV4-1 - TGCGCCAGCAGCCAGTCGTGGGGAACTGAAGAGGGGACCCAGTACTTC CASSQSWGTEEGTQYF
TRBD1 TRBJ1-1 TRBV7-2 - TGTGCCAGCAGCTTAAGGCCCGATCCGACAGGGACGAACACTGAAGCTTTCTTT CASSLRPDPTGTNTEAFF
TRBD1 TRBJ1-2 TRBV7-9 once TGTGCCAGCAGCGGACCGACAGGGCAGAACTATGGCTACACCTTC CASSGPTGQNYGYTF
TRBD1 TRBJ1-2 TRBV15 - TGTGCCACCAGCCAAGACAGGGGGAGGCATGGCTACACCTTC CATSQDRGRHGYTF
TRBD2 TRBJ2-1 TRBV27 - TGTGCCAGCAGTTTTGTGACTAGCGGGGCTTACAATGAGCAGTTCTTC CASSFVTSGAYNEQFF
- TRBJ2-5 TRBV5-1 - TGCGCCAGCAGCTTGGGACCGGACTTTCAAGAGACCCAGTACTTC CASSLGPDFQETQYF
- TRBJ2-3 TRBV27 - TGTGCCAGCAGAAAACAGGGAGATACGCAGTATTTT CASRKQGDTQYF
TRBD1 TRBJ1-4 TRBV7-9 few TGTGCCAGCAGCTTAGGGGACAGGGGATACGAAAAACTGTTTTTT CASSLGDRGYEKLFF
TRBD1 TRBJ2-7 TRBV6-1 - TGTGCCAGCAGTGAGCCAGGACAGGCCTACGAGCAGTACTTC CASSEPGQAYEQYF
- TRBJ1-1 TRBV7-8 - TGTGCCAGCAGCGTGTCCCTAGGAGGCACTGAAGCTTTCTTT CASSVSLGGTEAFF
TRBD2 TRBJ2-7 TRBV7-2 once TGTGCCAGCAGCTTCAGCGGGGGCTCCTACGAGCAGTACTTC CASSFSGGSYEQYF
TRBD1 TRBJ2-2 TRBV2 - TGTGCCAGCAGTGGGACAGGCCCCGGGGAGCTGTTTTTT CASSGTGPGELFF
TRBD1 TRBJ2-7 TRBV5-1 once TGCGCCAGCAGCTTTCTAGGGACAGGGGTTTCCTACGAGCAGTACTTC CASSFLGTGVSYEQYF
TRBD1 TRBJ1-4 TRBV28 - TGTGCCAGCAGTCTACCGGGGACAGGGGGGTTCACTAATGAAAAACTGTTTTTT CASSLPGTGGFTNEKLFF
- TRBJ1-1 TRBV5-1 - TGCGCCAGCAGCAACACCGGGACTGGGGTGAACACTGAAGCTTTCTTT CASSNTGTGVNTEAFF